What follows is one T cell receptor (beta chain) and its context. The antigen remains unidentified. These data belong to a study of vaccination effects on CD4 cells after COVID-19. Study-level points and caveats: Long after vaccination, the clones induced by infection and by vaccine shrank markedly in size.

Germline CDR1 SGDLS, CDR2 YYNGEE. This CDR3 is built from 15 residues. Trimming took off 0 bases at V and 7 bases at J, with 11 bases between the two ends. Antigen-specific CD4+ T cells were expanded (with viral peptide pools) by the ViraFEST assay ahead of sequencing. Culture lasted about nine days before CD4+ T cell isolation. This person caught SARS-CoV-2 sometime from March to December 2020, and PCR testing confirmed the infection. Clones were sequenced by immunoSEQ multiplex PCR, and TCRdb holds only the in-frame ones, with some missing. The sample lists tens of thousands of clones; over 70% were seen once.

This chain connects TRBV9 to TRBJ1-6, with D hard to call. This sample comprised CD4+ T cells from PBMCs cultured with a peptide pool, obtained before COVID-19 vaccination. This TCR came from a human donor who had a prior SARS-CoV-2 infection. CDR3 in DNA: TGTGCCAGCAGCGTAGATGGGGTCTGGAATTCACCCCTCCACTTT. It is translated as CASSVDGVWNSPLHF. The full variable domain, in which reference TRBV9 and TRBJ1-6 provide the parts outside the CDR3, is DSGVTQTPKHLITATGQRVTLRCSPRSGDLSVYWYQQSLDQGLQFLIQYYNGEERAKGNILERFSAQQFPDLHSELNLSSLELGDSALYFCASSVDGVWNSPLHFGNGTRLTVT.